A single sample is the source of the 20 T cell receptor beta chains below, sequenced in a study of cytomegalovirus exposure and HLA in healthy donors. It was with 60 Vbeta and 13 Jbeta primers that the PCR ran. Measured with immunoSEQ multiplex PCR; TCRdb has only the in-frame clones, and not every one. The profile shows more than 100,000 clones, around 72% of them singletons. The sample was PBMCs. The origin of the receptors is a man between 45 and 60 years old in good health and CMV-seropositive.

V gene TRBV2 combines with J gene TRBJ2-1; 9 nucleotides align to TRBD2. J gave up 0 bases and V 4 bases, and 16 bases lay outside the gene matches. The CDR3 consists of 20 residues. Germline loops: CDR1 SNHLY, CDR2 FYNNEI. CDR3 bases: TGTGCCAGCAGTGGAACAAGGGGGCGACTAGCGGCCCGCTCCTACAATGAGCAGTTCTTC. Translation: CASSGTRGRLAARSYNEQFF.

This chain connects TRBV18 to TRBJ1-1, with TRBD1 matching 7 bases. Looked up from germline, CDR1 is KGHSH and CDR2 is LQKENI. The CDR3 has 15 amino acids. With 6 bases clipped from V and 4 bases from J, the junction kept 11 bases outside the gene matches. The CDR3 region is CASSLAQGESTEAFF. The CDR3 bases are TGTGCCAGCTCCCTCGCCCAGGGGGAGAGCACTGAAGCTTTCTTT.

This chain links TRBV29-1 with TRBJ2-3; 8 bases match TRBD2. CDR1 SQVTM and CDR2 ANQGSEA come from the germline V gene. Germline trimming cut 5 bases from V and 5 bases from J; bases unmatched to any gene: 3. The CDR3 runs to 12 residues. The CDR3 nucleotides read TGCAGCGTTTTAAGCGGGGGAGATACGCAGTATTTT. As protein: CSVLSGGDTQYF.

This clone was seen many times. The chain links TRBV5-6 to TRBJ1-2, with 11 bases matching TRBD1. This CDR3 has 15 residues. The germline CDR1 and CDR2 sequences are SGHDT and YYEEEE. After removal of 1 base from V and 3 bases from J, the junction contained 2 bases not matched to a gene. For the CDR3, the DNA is TGTGCCAGCAGCTTGTGGGACAGGGGGTACTATGGCTACACCTTC. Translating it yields CASSLWDRGYYGYTF.

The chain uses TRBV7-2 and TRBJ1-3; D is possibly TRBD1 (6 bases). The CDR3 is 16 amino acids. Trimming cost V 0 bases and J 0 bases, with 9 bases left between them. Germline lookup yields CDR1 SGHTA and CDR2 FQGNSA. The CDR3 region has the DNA TGTGCCAGCAGCTTAGCAGGACAGAACTCTGGAAACACCATATATTTT. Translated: CASSLAGQNSGNTIYF.

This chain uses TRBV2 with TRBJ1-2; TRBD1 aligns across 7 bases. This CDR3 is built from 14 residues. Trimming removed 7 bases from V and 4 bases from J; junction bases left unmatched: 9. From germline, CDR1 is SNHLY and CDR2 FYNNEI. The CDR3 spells CASNSAGTVYGYTF. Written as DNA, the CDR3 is TGTGCCAGCAACAGCGCCGGGACAGTCTATGGCTACACCTTC.

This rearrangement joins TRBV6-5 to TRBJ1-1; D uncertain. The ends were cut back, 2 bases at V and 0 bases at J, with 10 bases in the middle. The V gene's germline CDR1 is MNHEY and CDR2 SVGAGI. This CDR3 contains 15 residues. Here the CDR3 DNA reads TGTGCCAGCAGTTACGGTCGGAGAATGAACACTGAAGCTTTCTTT. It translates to CASSYGRRMNTEAFF.

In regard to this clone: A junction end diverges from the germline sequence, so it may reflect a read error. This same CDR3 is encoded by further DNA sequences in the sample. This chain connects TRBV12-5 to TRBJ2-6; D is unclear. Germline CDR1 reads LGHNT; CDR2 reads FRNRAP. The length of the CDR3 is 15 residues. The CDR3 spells CASGFGVSGANVLTF. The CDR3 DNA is TGCGCTAGTGGTTTCGGTGTTTCTGGGGCCAACGTCCTGACTTTC.

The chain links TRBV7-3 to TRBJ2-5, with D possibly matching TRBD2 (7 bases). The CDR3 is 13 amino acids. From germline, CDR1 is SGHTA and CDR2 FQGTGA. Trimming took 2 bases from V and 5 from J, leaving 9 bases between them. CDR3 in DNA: TGTGCCAGCAGCTTAGAGGGGGGGGAGACCCAGTACTTC. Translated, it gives CASSLEGGETQYF.

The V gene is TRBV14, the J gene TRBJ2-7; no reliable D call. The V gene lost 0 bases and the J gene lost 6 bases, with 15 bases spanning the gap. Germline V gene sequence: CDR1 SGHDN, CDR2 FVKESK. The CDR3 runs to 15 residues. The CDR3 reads CASSQDLAASSEQYF. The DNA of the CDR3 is TGTGCCAGCAGCCAAGATTTGGCGGCAAGTTCCGAGCAGTACTTC.

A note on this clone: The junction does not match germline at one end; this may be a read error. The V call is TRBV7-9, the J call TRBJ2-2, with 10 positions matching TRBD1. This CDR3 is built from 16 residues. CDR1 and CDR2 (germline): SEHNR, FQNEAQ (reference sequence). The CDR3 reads CSSSGQGQGIAGELFF. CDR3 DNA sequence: TGTTCCAGCAGCGGTCAGGGACAGGGGATCGCCGGGGAGCTGTTTTTT.

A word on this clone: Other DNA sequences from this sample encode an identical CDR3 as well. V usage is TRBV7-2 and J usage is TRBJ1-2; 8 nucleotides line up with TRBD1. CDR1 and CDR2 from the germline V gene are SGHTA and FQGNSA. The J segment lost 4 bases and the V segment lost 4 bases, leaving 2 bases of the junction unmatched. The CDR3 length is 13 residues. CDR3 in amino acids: CASSSDRGYGYTF. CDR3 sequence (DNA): TGTGCCAGCAGCTCCGACAGGGGCTATGGCTACACCTTC.

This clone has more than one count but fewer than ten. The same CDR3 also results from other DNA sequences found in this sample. The CDR3 nucleotides read TGCAGCTCCCGGGGAGGGCTGAACACTGAAGCTTTCTTT. Translating gives CSSRGGLNTEAFF. The J gene is TRBJ1-1, the V gene TRBV29-1; no clear D. The CDR3 runs 13 residues. Trimming left V 8 bases short and J 0 bases short, with 13 bases between. Germline CDR1 and CDR2: SQVTM and ANQGSEA.

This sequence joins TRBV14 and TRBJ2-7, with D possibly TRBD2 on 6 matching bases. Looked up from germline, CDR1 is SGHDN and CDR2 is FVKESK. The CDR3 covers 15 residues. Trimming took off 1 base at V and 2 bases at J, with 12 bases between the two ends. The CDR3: CASSQGFGGTYEQYF. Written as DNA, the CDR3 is TGTGCCAGCAGCCAAGGATTTGGCGGGACCTACGAGCAGTACTTC.

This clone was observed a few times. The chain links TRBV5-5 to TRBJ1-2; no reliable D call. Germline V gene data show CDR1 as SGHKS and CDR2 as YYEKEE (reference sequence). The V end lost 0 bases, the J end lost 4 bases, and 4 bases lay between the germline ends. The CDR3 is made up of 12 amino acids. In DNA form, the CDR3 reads TGTGCCAGCAGCTTGGAGCGCTATGGCTACACCTTC. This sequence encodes CASSLERYGYTF.

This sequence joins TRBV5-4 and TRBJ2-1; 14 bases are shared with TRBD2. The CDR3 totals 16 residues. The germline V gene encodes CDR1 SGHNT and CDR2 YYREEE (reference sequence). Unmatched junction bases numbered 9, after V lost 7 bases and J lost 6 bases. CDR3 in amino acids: CASQTSGGAGGNEQFF. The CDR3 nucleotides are TGTGCCAGCCAGACTAGCGGGGGGGCCGGTGGCAATGAGCAGTTCTTC.

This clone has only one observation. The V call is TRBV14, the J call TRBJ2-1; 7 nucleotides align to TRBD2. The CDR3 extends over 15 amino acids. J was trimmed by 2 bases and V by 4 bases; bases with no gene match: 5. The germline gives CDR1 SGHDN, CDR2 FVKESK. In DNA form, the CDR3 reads TGTGCCAGCAGCCCGAGCGGGATCGCCTACAATGAGCAGTTCTTC. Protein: CASSPSGIAYNEQFF.

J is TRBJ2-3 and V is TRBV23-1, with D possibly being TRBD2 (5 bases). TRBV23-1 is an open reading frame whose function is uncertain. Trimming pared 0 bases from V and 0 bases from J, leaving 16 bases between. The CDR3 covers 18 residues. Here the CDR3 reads CASSQSKGDKTSTDTQYF. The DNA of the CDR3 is TGCGCCAGCAGTCAATCTAAGGGAGACAAAACTAGCACAGATACGCAGTATTTT.

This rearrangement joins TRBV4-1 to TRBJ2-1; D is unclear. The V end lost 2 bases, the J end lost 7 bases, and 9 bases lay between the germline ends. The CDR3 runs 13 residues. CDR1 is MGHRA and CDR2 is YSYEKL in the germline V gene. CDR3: CASSQSRANEQFF. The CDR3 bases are TGCGCCAGCAGCCAATCACGAGCAAATGAGCAGTTCTTC.

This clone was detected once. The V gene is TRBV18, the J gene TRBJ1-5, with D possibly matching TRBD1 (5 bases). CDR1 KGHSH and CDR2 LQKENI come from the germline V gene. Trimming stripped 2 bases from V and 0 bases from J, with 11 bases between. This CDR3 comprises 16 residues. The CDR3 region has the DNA TGTGCCAGCTCACCAAAGGGGCTTTATAGCAATCAGCCCCAGCATTTT. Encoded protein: CASSPKGLYSNQPQHF.